These T cell receptor beta chains were read from a single sample in a study of blood T cell repertoires in COVID-19. Assay used: immunoSEQ multiplex PCR; TCRdb lists only in-frame clones, some missing. Among about 420,000 clones listed, around nine tenths were seen once. Sequencing used peripheral blood. These receptor sequences come from a man younger than 35 with COVID-19, enrolled during active disease. The CDR3 runs from the conserved cysteine through the conserved F or W. Fields, in order: clone size, J gene, V gene, D gene, CDR3 DNA, CDR3 protein. The D gene is left open where the match is weak. The size entry is marked missing in some rows and otherwise reads once, few, many or a size class.

clone_size: .
j_call: TRBJ2-3
v_call: TRBV5-4
d_call: TRBD2
cdr3_nt: TGTGCCAGCAGCCGGGGACGCGGGAGAGGGACAGATACGCAGTATTTT
cdr3_aa: CASSRGRGRGTDTQYF

clone_size: .
j_call: TRBJ2-1
v_call: TRBV27
d_call: TRBD2
cdr3_nt: TGTGCCAGCAGTCCGGGACTAATCTACAATGAGCAGTTCTTC
cdr3_aa: CASSPGLIYNEQFF

clone_size: once
j_call: TRBJ2-1
v_call: TRBV29-1
d_call: TRBD1
cdr3_nt: TGCAGCGTTGGGACAGGGTCCTACAATGAGCAGTTCTTC
cdr3_aa: CSVGTGSYNEQFF

clone_size: .
j_call: TRBJ2-3
v_call: TRBV20-1
d_call: .
cdr3_nt: TGCAGTCCTAGGGGGGGAGTCCCGCAGTATTTT
cdr3_aa: CSPRGGVPQYF

clone_size: .
j_call: TRBJ1-5
v_call: TRBV28
d_call: TRBD1
cdr3_nt: TGTGCCAGCAGTTTACCGGACAGGCGTTATCAGCCCCAGCATTTT
cdr3_aa: CASSLPDRRYQPQHF

clone_size: .
j_call: TRBJ2-7
v_call: TRBV18
d_call: .
cdr3_nt: TGTGCCAGCTCACCTAGGAATGGCGACTTATACGAGCAGTACTTC
cdr3_aa: CASSPRNGDLYEQYF

clone_size: .
j_call: TRBJ2-7
v_call: TRBV10-3
d_call: TRBD2
cdr3_nt: TGTGCCATCAGAGCGGGGGGGCAGTACGAGCAGTACTTC
cdr3_aa: CAIRAGGQYEQYF

clone_size: .
j_call: TRBJ2-1
v_call: TRBV30
d_call: TRBD2
cdr3_nt: TGTGCCTGGGGCCGAGAACGGGGACTAGCGGGAGGTTACTACAATGAGCAGTTCTTC
cdr3_aa: CAWGRERGLAGGYYNEQFF

clone_size: .
j_call: TRBJ1-4
v_call: TRBV6-5
d_call: .
cdr3_nt: TGTGCCAGCAGTTATGGCCAGGGGCGGACTAATGAAAAACTGTTTTTT
cdr3_aa: CASSYGQGRTNEKLFF

clone_size: once
j_call: TRBJ2-4
v_call: TRBV15
d_call: .
cdr3_nt: TGTGCCACCAGCAGAGAACTGGAGGTCGGAAACATTCAGTACTTC
cdr3_aa: CATSRELEVGNIQYF

clone_size: .
j_call: TRBJ2-1
v_call: TRBV3-1/TRBV3-2
d_call: TRBD2
cdr3_nt: TGTGCCAGCAGCCAAGATTGGCGGGGGTACAATGAGCAGTTCTTC
cdr3_aa: CASSQDWRGYNEQFF

clone_size: .
j_call: TRBJ2-5
v_call: TRBV4-1
d_call: .
cdr3_nt: TGCGCCAGCAGCCAGTGGCGGGGAGAGACCCAGTACTTC
cdr3_aa: CASSQWRGETQYF

clone_size: .
j_call: TRBJ2-1
v_call: TRBV3-1/TRBV3-2
d_call: .
cdr3_nt: TGTGCCAGCAGCCAAGGAGGCCTCGAGCAGTTCTTC
cdr3_aa: CASSQGGLEQFF

clone_size: .
j_call: TRBJ1-2
v_call: TRBV19
d_call: TRBD1
cdr3_nt: TGTGCCAGTAGGGACCCGGGACAGGCTCTCTATGGCTACACCTTC
cdr3_aa: CASRDPGQALYGYTF

clone_size: once
j_call: TRBJ1-3
v_call: TRBV7-9
d_call: .
cdr3_nt: TGTGCCAGCAGCTTAGATCAGGGTTTTGTCTCCATATATTTT
cdr3_aa: CASSLDQGFVSIYF

clone_size: .
j_call: TRBJ2-7
v_call: TRBV9
d_call: .
cdr3_nt: TGTGCCAGCAGCCCCGGGACAATGGGGGAGCAGTACTTC
cdr3_aa: CASSPGTMGEQYF

clone_size: .
j_call: TRBJ2-1
v_call: TRBV7-8
d_call: TRBD2
cdr3_nt: TGTGCCAGCAGCTTAGCCTTAGCGGGAGTATGGGAGCAGTTCTTC
cdr3_aa: CASSLALAGVWEQFF

clone_size: once
j_call: TRBJ1-1
v_call: TRBV19
d_call: TRBD1
cdr3_nt: TGTGCCAGTAGGTCCCCAGGGGGCACTGAAGCTTTCTTT
cdr3_aa: CASRSPGGTEAFF

clone_size: .
j_call: TRBJ2-4
v_call: TRBV19
d_call: TRBD2
cdr3_nt: TGTGCCAGTAGTGCTAGCGGGAGTGACATTCAGTACTTC
cdr3_aa: CASSASGSDIQYF

clone_size: once
j_call: TRBJ1-6
v_call: TRBV7-2
d_call: TRBD1
cdr3_nt: TGTGCCAGCAGCTATACCGGGACAGATAATTCACCCCTCCACTTT
cdr3_aa: CASSYTGTDNSPLHF

clone_size: once
j_call: TRBJ2-3
v_call: TRBV2
d_call: TRBD2
cdr3_nt: TGTGCCAGCAGTGCCCTAGCGGGTGGCTCTAGCACAGATACGCAGTATTTT
cdr3_aa: CASSALAGGSSTDTQYF

clone_size: .
j_call: TRBJ2-7
v_call: TRBV10-3
d_call: TRBD2
cdr3_nt: TGTGCCATCAGTGAGTCACTAGCGGCCTACGAGCAGTACTTC
cdr3_aa: CAISESLAAYEQYF

clone_size: .
j_call: TRBJ2-7
v_call: TRBV14
d_call: .
cdr3_nt: TGTGCCAGCAGCCTAGTAGGAGGACAGCTACTATTATTCTCCTACGAGCAGTACTTC
cdr3_aa: CASSLVGGQLLLFSYEQYF

clone_size: .
j_call: TRBJ1-2
v_call: TRBV7-8
d_call: TRBD1
cdr3_nt: TGTGCCAGCAGCCCAGATGGGGACAGGAGCCATATCCATGGCTACACCTTC
cdr3_aa: CASSPDGDRSHIHGYTF

clone_size: .
j_call: TRBJ2-5
v_call: TRBV11-2
d_call: .
cdr3_nt: TGTGCCAGCAGCTTAGAGAGGGAGACCCAGTACTTC
cdr3_aa: CASSLERETQYF

clone_size: .
j_call: TRBJ2-7
v_call: TRBV14
d_call: .
cdr3_nt: TGTGCCAGCAGCCAAGATGTTCCTCCCTACGAGCAGTACTTC
cdr3_aa: CASSQDVPPYEQYF

clone_size: .
j_call: TRBJ1-2
v_call: TRBV29-1
d_call: .
cdr3_nt: TGCAGCGTTGGTATCCTCGCGGATAACTATGGCTACACCTTC
cdr3_aa: CSVGILADNYGYTF

clone_size: few
j_call: TRBJ2-7
v_call: TRBV15
d_call: TRBD2
cdr3_nt: TGTGCCACCAGCAGAGCCCCGGGACTAAAAAGCTCCTACGAGCAGTACTTC
cdr3_aa: CATSRAPGLKSSYEQYF

clone_size: .
j_call: TRBJ2-3
v_call: TRBV3-1/TRBV3-2
d_call: TRBD2
cdr3_nt: TGTGCCAGCAGCCCGTACGGCGGGAGGAAAGATACGCAGTATTTT
cdr3_aa: CASSPYGGRKDTQYF

clone_size: .
j_call: TRBJ2-3
v_call: TRBV6-5
d_call: TRBD2
cdr3_nt: TGTGCCAGCAGTTATGGCGGAGCGGGAGCGGAGACGCAGTATTTT
cdr3_aa: CASSYGGAGAETQYF

clone_size: .
j_call: TRBJ1-4
v_call: TRBV19
d_call: .
cdr3_nt: TGTGCCAGTAGTTTGCGGGCTGCAACTAATGAAAAACTGTTTTTT
cdr3_aa: CASSLRAATNEKLFF

clone_size: .
j_call: TRBJ2-5
v_call: TRBV7-3
d_call: TRBD1
cdr3_nt: TGTGCCAGCAGCACCACAGGGGGCGCCTGGGAGACCCAGTACTTC
cdr3_aa: CASSTTGGAWETQYF

clone_size: .
j_call: TRBJ2-2
v_call: TRBV19
d_call: TRBD2
cdr3_nt: TGTGCCAGTAGTATAGACCAGATCGGACTAGCGGGAGGGCCCGGGGAGCTGTTTTTT
cdr3_aa: CASSIDQIGLAGGPGELFF